The 30 T cell receptor beta chains below all came from one sample that was sequenced in a study of cytomegalovirus exposure and HLA in healthy donors. Profiled with immunoSEQ multiplex PCR; TCRdb holds only in-frame clones, not every one. The repertoire holds approximately 60,000 clones, with about 93% as singletons. Specimen: PBMCs. The receptors were gathered from a man aged 18 to 35 in good health and CMV-seronegative.

This chain connects TRBV2 to TRBJ2-5; 8 positions agree with TRBD1. There are 12 residues in the CDR3. V was clipped by 6 bases and J by 5 bases; unmatched bases: 2. Germline V gene lookup returns CDR1 SNHLY and CDR2 FYNNEI. CDR3 amino acids: CASRDRVETQYF. The CDR3 DNA sequence: TGTGCCAGCAGGGACAGGGTTGAGACCCAGTACTTC.

V and J are TRBV6-6 and TRBJ2-1; TRBD1 might be the D (5 bases). With 6 bases removed from V and 2 bases from J, the gap between germline ends came to 17 bases. The CDR3 length is 16 residues. Germline assignment: CDR1 MNHNY and CDR2 SVGAGI (reference sequence). CDR3 coding DNA: TGTGCCAGCAGCAACTTCCAGGGCTCAGCCTACAATGAGCAGTTCTTC. It yields the protein CASSNFQGSAYNEQFF.

CDR3 in DNA: TGCGCCAGCAGCTTACAGGGTGGGAATGAAAAACTGTTTTTT. This translates into CASSLQGGNEKLFF. V gene TRBV5-1 combines with J gene TRBJ1-4, with D possibly TRBD1 on 6 matching bases. The CDR3 has 14 amino acids. The germline V gene encodes CDR1 SGHRS and CDR2 YFSETQ. V dropped 2 bases and J dropped 5 bases, with 10 bases sitting between them.

The CDR3 sequence is CASSFYGSSYNEQFF. The CDR3 DNA follows: TGTGCCAGCAGTTTCTACGGTAGCTCCTACAATGAGCAGTTCTTC. The J gene is TRBJ2-1, the V gene TRBV27, with no clear D. The length of the CDR3 is 15 residues. Trimming took off 3 bases at V and 0 bases at J, with 9 bases between the two ends. Germline values: CDR1 MNHEY, CDR2 SMNVEV (reference sequence).

The DNA of the CDR3 is TGCGCCAGCAGCTCTCAATCGGGAGATACGCAGTATTTT. Its translation is CASSSQSGDTQYF. The rearrangement links TRBV5-1 to TRBJ2-3; D gene unclear. This CDR3 is 13 amino acids long. Trimming pared 3 bases from V and 5 bases from J, leaving 10 bases between. Germline lookup yields CDR1 SGHRS and CDR2 YFSETQ.

The chain recombines TRBV9 with TRBJ2-7, with 9 positions matching TRBD2. Trimming took 3 bases from V and 3 from J; bases not matched to a gene: 4. CDR3 length: 14 amino acids. CDR1 and CDR2 (germline): SGDLS, YYNGEE. The chain's CDR3 is CASSAREGHYEQYF. The CDR3 DNA reads as TGTGCCAGCAGCGCGCGGGAGGGTCACTACGAGCAGTACTTC. Full variable domain (rest looked up from reference TRBV9 and TRBJ2-7): DSGVTQTPKHLITATGQRVTLRCSPRSGDLSVYWYQQSLDQGLQFLIQYYNGEERAKGNILERFSAQQFPDLHSELNLSSLELGDSALYFCASSAREGHYEQYFGPGTRLTVT.

The chain carries TRBV6-5 and TRBJ1-5; TRBD1 might be the D (6 bases). The CDR3 length is 14 residues. Trimming pared 6 bases from V and 0 bases from J, leaving 9 bases between. Germline CDR1 reads MNHEY; CDR2 reads SVGAGI. The CDR3 sequence: CASRRTVSNQPQHF. In nucleotides, the CDR3 is TGTGCCAGCAGAAGGACAGTTAGCAATCAGCCCCAGCATTTT.

V and J are TRBV5-6 and TRBJ2-7; D call uncertain. Germline lookup yields CDR1 SGHDT and CDR2 YYEEEE. V was pared by 2 bases and J by 4 bases, with 10 bases between. There are 13 residues in the CDR3. The CDR3: CASSFAQNYEQYF. As DNA, the CDR3 is TGTGCCAGCAGCTTTGCACAGAATTACGAGCAGTACTTC.

V is TRBV30 and J is TRBJ2-6, with a tentative D call TRBD1 (6 bases). Germline V gives CDR1 GTSNPN, CDR2 SVGIG (reference sequence). The CDR3 length is 15 residues. The V and J ends lost 3 bases and 0 bases respectively, with 9 bases between them. The chain's CDR3 is CAWSQGGSGANVLTF. The CDR3 nucleotides are TGTGCCTGGAGCCAAGGGGGCTCTGGGGCCAACGTCCTGACTTTC.

This chain uses TRBV4-1 with TRBJ2-6, with 7 bases identical to TRBD1. The CDR3 spans 16 residues. From germline, CDR1 is MGHRA and CDR2 YSYEKL. V shed 6 bases and J 0 bases; nucleotides not matched to a gene: 5. The CDR3 loop reads CASRRQGSSGANVLTF. The DNA for the CDR3 is TGCGCCAGCAGGCGACAGGGAAGCTCTGGGGCCAACGTCCTGACTTTC.

This sequence joins TRBV28 and TRBJ1-2; 7 bases are a match to TRBD1. V was clipped by 3 bases and J by 1 base; unmatched bases: 2. Germline values: CDR1 MDHEN, CDR2 SYDVKM. The CDR3 is 14 residues long. The CDR3 spells CASSFGTVNYGYTF. CDR3 coding DNA: TGTGCCAGCAGTTTCGGGACAGTTAACTATGGCTACACCTTC.

The genes are TRBV4-1 and TRBJ1-3; no clear D. Trimming pared 4 bases from V and 3 bases from J, leaving 13 bases between. This CDR3 contains 15 residues. CDR1 and CDR2 from the germline V gene are MGHRA and YSYEKL. The CDR3 sequence is CASSPTQGGGNTIYF. The CDR3 DNA reads TGCGCCAGCAGCCCGACGCAAGGAGGTGGAAACACCATATATTTT.

A few counts support this clone. The chain employs TRBV28 and TRBJ2-7, with D possibly being TRBD2 (6 bases). From germline, CDR1 is MDHEN and CDR2 SYDVKM. This CDR3 comprises 14 residues. The V end lost 5 bases, the J end lost 0 bases, and 11 bases lay between the germline ends. The CDR3 sequence: CASSTSLGSYEQYF. The CDR3 nucleotides read TGTGCCAGCAGTACTAGCTTGGGCTCCTACGAGCAGTACTTC.

This clone was counted once. J is TRBJ1-2 and V is TRBV5-6; 7 bases agree with TRBD1. The V gene end was trimmed by 5 bases and the J gene end by 4 bases; junction bases not matched to a gene: 8. CDR1 and CDR2 (germline): SGHDT, YYEEEE. This CDR3 region has 14 residues. As DNA, the CDR3 is TGTGCCAGCAGTCGGGACAGCCACCTCTATGGCTACACCTTC. This sequence encodes CASSRDSHLYGYTF. Supplemented by reference TRBV5-6 and TRBJ1-2, the full variable domain reads DAGVTQSPTHLIKTRGQQVTLRCSPKSGHDTVSWYQQALGQGPQFIFQYYEEEERQRGNFPDRFSGHQFPNYSSELNVNALLLGDSALYLCASSRDSHLYGYTFGSGTRLTVV.

The chain joins TRBV4-1 to TRBJ1-2; 7 bases match TRBD1. With V trimmed by 3 bases and J by 1 base, 17 bases remained unmatched. In germline, CDR1 is MGHRA, CDR2 YSYEKL. This CDR3 region has 19 residues. The CDR3 spells CASSQATYLRDRVNYGYTF. In nucleotides, the CDR3 is TGCGCCAGCAGCCAGGCCACTTATCTACGGGACAGAGTTAACTATGGCTACACCTTC.

This clone has only one observation. CDR3 loop: CSVEMTGTQGREQYF. The CDR3 nucleotides read TGCAGCGTCGAGATGACCGGGACACAAGGTCGGGAGCAGTACTTC. The genes are TRBV29-1 and TRBJ2-7; D may be TRBD1 (6 bases). Germline-derived CDR1 and CDR2 are SQVTM and ANQGSEA. V shed 6 bases and J shed 7 bases, with 25 bases lying between them. The length of the CDR3 is 15 residues.

CDR3 bases: TGTGCCAGCAGCTCAATGCGGGAGCTCTCCTTCCGGTATTTT. This gives the protein CASSSMRELSFRYF. The rearrangement uses TRBV11-2 and TRBJ2-3; 7 nucleotides match TRBD2. The CDR3 runs 14 residues. V was clipped by 4 bases and J by 14 bases; unmatched bases: 15. Germline CDR1 SGHAT, CDR2 FQNNGV.

This chain uses TRBV19 with TRBJ2-5; D is possibly TRBD1 (5 bases). Germline assignment: CDR1 LNHDA and CDR2 SQIVND (reference sequence). This CDR3 comprises 15 residues. Trimming left V 4 bases short and J 4 bases short, with 16 bases between. DNA for the CDR3: TGTGCCAGTAGTAGGGGCGGCAGGACGCGAGAGACCCAGTACTTC. Residues: CASSRGGRTRETQYF.

This clone has just a few counts. This chain connects TRBV6-4 to TRBJ2-2; 8 bases map to TRBD2. The trim removed 0 bases at V and 6 bases at J, leaving 9 bases unmatched. Germline CDR1 is MRHNA and CDR2 is SNTAGT. CDR3 length: 17 amino acids. As DNA, the CDR3 is TGTGCCAGCAGTGACTCGAAGGGAGCGGGAGAATCCGGGGAGCTGTTTTTT. Translation gives CASSDSKGAGESGELFF.

The chain joins TRBV7-8 to TRBJ1-4; D ambiguous. V lost 0 bases and J 3 bases, leaving 8 bases between the germline ends. This CDR3 has 15 residues. Germline CDR1 and CDR2: SGHVS and FQNEAQ. The CDR3 DNA reads TGTGCCAGCAGCTTAGCGTTATCTCCTAATGAAAAACTGTTTTTT. Translating it yields CASSLALSPNEKLFF.

The chain joins TRBV6-1 to TRBJ2-2; 10 bases are a match to TRBD2. The CDR3 is 14 residues long. V was clipped by 10 bases and J by 7 bases; unmatched bases: 9. Germline-derived CDR1 and CDR2 are MNHNS and SASEGT. The CDR3 DNA is TGTGCCACCCCGGCTAGCGGGAGTGTCGGGGAGCTGTTTTTT. Its protein is CATPASGSVGELFF.

This chain connects TRBV5-4 to TRBJ2-1; D gene unclear. CDR3 length: 16 amino acids. The germline CDR1 and CDR2 sequences are SGHNT and YYREEE (reference sequence). Between the trimmed V and J ends, which lost 0 bases and 0 bases, there was a span of 10 bases. The CDR3 is CASSLGRLSSYNEQFF. The CDR3 bases are TGTGCCAGCAGCTTGGGTCGACTGAGCTCCTACAATGAGCAGTTCTTC.

This chain links TRBV6-5 with TRBJ1-1; D call uncertain. V was trimmed by 3 bases and J by 4 bases, leaving 12 bases between them. In germline, CDR1 is MNHEY, CDR2 SVGAGI. The CDR3 is 14 amino acids. CDR3 bases: TGTGCCAGCAGTTATTCGACGGGTCTCACTGAAGCTTTCTTT. Its protein is CASSYSTGLTEAFF.

As DNA, the CDR3 is TGCGCCAGCAGCCGCACAGGGGGAAATTATGAAAAACTGTTTTTT. This codes for CASSRTGGNYEKLFF. V and J are TRBV4-1 and TRBJ1-4, with 8 bases fitting TRBD1. CDR3 size: 15 residues. With 4 bases clipped from V and 6 bases from J, the junction kept 7 bases outside the gene matches. Germline V gene data show CDR1 as MGHRA and CDR2 as YSYEKL.

This clone was seen more than once but under ten times. The chain employs TRBV5-1 and TRBJ2-7; D perhaps matches TRBD1 (5 bases). Germline V lookup: CDR1 SGHRS, CDR2 YFSETQ. The CDR3 runs to 15 residues. Trimming left V 0 bases short and J 0 bases short, with 10 bases between. The CDR3 is CASSLDAGYSYEQYF. CDR3 bases: TGCGCCAGCAGCTTGGATGCAGGGTACTCCTACGAGCAGTACTTC.

The chain employs TRBV5-1 and TRBJ2-3, with 7 bases aligning to TRBD1. Germline assignment: CDR1 SGHRS and CDR2 YFSETQ. V gave up 0 bases and J gave up 1 base; unmatched junction bases: 5. This CDR3 region has 16 residues. CDR3 DNA sequence: TGCGCCAGCAGCTTGGACGACAGGGCGGGCACAGATACGCAGTATTTT. It specifies CASSLDDRAGTDTQYF.

The V gene is TRBV28, the J gene TRBJ1-4; D ambiguous. Germline V gives CDR1 MDHEN, CDR2 SYDVKM. This CDR3 comprises 15 residues. V dropped 5 bases and J dropped 8 bases, with 18 bases sitting between them. The CDR3 here is CASSPRLGGGEKLFF. In nucleotides, the CDR3 is TGTGCCAGCAGTCCGAGACTGGGAGGAGGGGAAAAACTGTTTTTT.

The V gene is TRBV7-2, the J gene TRBJ2-1; tentatively, D is TRBD2 (6 bases). Germline-derived CDR1 and CDR2 are SGHTA and FQGNSA. CDR3 length equals 15 residues. Deletions cut 3 bases from V and 3 bases from J, with 12 bases between. This chain's CDR3 is CASSFRDLFYNEQFF. The CDR3 region has the DNA TGTGCCAGCAGCTTCCGGGACTTATTCTACAATGAGCAGTTCTTC.

The chain carries TRBV25-1 and TRBJ2-1, with a tentative D call TRBD2 (6 bases). V lost 1 base and J 6 bases, leaving 13 bases between the germline ends. The V gene's germline CDR1 is MGHDK and CDR2 SYGVNS. The CDR3 is 15 residues long. In nucleotides, the CDR3 is TGTGCCAGCAGTGAATTCGTAGCGGAGGTCAATGAGCAGTTCTTC. Its protein is CASSEFVAEVNEQFF.

This clone was observed a single time. The chain carries TRBV10-3 and TRBJ1-1, with no clear D. This CDR3 comprises 14 residues. Per germline, CDR1 ENHRY and CDR2 SYGVKD. V was clipped by 2 bases and J by 10 bases, with 17 bases between them. This chain's CDR3 is CAISEGPGIDGAFF. In DNA form, the CDR3 reads TGTGCCATCAGTGAGGGCCCGGGGATCGATGGAGCTTTCTTT.